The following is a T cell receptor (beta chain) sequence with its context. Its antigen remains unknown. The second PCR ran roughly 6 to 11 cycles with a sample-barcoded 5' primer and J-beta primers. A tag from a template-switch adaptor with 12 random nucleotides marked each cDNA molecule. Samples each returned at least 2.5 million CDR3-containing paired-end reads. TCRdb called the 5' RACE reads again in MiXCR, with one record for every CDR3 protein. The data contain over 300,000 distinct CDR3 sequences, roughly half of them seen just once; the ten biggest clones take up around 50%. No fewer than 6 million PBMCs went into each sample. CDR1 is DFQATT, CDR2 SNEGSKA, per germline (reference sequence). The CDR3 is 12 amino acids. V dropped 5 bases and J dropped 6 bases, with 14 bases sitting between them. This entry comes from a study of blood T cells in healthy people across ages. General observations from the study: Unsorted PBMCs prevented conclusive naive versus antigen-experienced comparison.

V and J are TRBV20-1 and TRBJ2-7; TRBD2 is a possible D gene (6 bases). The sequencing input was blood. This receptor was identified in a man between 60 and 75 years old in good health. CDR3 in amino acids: CSAARDSSEQYF. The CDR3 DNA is TGCAGTGCTGCCCGGGACTCGTCCGAGCAGTACTTC.